A single T cell receptor (beta chain) is shown here with its context. The antigen is undetermined. The record originates from a study of cytomegalovirus exposure and HLA in healthy donors. General study findings and limits: In a later analysis, productive TCRs from donors in an Asian-associated ancestry cluster reportedly carried fewer N-insertions than the cohort mean.

The study ran its PCR with 60 Vbeta and 13 Jbeta primers. Method: immunoSEQ multiplex PCR; TCRdb's copy keeps in-frame clones and lacks some. Here the sample spans approximately 180,000 clones, 80% being singletons. V was cut by 6 bases and J by 7 bases, with 25 bases left in between. This CDR3 is 16 amino acids long. From germline, CDR1 is MNHEY and CDR2 SMNVEV (reference sequence). Sequenced sample: PBMCs. The rearrangement joins TRBV27 to TRBJ2-7; D is possibly TRBD2 (6 bases). This sequence originates from a man aged 30-40 years in good health and CMV-seropositive. In DNA form, the CDR3 reads TGTGCCAGCAGCCTAGAAAGGGACTTGTCTGGGAAAGAGCAGTACTTC. Translated: CASSLERDLSGKEQYF.